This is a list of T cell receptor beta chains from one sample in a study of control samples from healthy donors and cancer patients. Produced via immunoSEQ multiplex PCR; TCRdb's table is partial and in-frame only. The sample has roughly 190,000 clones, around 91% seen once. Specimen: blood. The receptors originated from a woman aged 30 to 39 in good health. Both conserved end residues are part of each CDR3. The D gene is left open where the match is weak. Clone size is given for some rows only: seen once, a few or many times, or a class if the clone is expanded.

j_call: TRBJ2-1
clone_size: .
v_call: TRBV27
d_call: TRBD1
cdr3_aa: CASRQGLEQFF
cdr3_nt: TGTGCCAGCAGACAGGGGCTTGAGCAGTTCTTC

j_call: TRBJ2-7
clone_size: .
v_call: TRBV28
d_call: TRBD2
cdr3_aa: CASSALAGVYEQYF
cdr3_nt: TGTGCCAGCAGTGCCCTAGCGGGAGTATACGAGCAGTACTTC

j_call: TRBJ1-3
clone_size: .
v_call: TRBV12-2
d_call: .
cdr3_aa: CASRLDGTAGNTIYF
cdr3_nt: TGTGCAAGTCGCTTAGACGGGACTGCCGGAAACACCATATATTTT

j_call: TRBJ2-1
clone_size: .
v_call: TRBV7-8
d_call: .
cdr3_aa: CASSPHYNEQFF
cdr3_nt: TGTGCCAGCAGCCCACACTACAATGAGCAGTTCTTC

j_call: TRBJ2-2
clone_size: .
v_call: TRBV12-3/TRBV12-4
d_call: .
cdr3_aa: CASSMNTGELFF
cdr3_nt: TGTGCCAGCAGCATGAACACCGGGGAGCTGTTTTTT

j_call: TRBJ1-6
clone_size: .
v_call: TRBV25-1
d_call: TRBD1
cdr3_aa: CASSDHRGNSPLHF
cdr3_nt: TGTGCCAGCAGTGATCACAGGGGGAATTCACCCCTCCACTTT

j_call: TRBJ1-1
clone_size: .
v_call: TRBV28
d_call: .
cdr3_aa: CASSFNVGVNTEAFF
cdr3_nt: TGTGCCAGCAGTTTCAATGTAGGGGTTAACACTGAAGCTTTCTTT

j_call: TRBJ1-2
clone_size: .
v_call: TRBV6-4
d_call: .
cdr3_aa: CASSHPGINYGYTF
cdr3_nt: TGTGCCAGCAGCCACCCCGGGATTAACTATGGCTACACCTTC

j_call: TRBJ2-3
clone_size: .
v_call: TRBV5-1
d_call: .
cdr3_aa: CASSLLRGDTQYF
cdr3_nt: TGCGCCAGCAGCTTGCTGAGGGGGGATACGCAGTATTTT

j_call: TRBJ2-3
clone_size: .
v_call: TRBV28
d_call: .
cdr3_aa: CASTVSTDTQYF
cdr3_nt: TGTGCCAGCACCGTTAGCACAGATACGCAGTATTTT

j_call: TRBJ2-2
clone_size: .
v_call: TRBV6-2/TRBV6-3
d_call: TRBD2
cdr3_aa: CASTPGLADTGELFF
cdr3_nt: TGTGCCAGCACCCCGGGACTAGCGGACACCGGGGAGCTGTTTTTT

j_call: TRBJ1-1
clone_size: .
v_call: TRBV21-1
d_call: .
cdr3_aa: CASSKAVTGANTEAFF
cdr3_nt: TGTGCCAGCAGCAAAGCGGTAACAGGGGCGAACACTGAAGCTTTCTTT

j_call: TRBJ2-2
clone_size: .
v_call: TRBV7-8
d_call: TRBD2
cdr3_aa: CASSTASGGYTGELFF
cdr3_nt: TGTGCCAGCAGCACAGCTAGCGGGGGTTACACCGGGGAGCTGTTTTTT

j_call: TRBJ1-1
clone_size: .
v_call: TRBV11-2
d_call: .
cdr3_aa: CASSLGPGSTEAFF
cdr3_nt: TGTGCCAGCAGCTTAGGTCCGGGTAGCACTGAAGCTTTCTTT

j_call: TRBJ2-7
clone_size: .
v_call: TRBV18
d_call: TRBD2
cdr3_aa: CASSPRSGVYEQYF
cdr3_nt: TGTGCCAGCTCACCACGTAGCGGGGTCTACGAGCAGTACTTC

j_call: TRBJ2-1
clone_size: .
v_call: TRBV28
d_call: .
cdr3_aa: CASSLRADSYNEQFF
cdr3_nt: TGTGCCAGCAGTTTAAGGGCGGATTCCTACAATGAGCAGTTCTTC

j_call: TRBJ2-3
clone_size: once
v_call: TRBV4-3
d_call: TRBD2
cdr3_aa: CASSQDLAGHTDTQYF
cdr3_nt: TGCGCCAGCAGCCAAGATCTAGCGGGCCACACAGATACGCAGTATTTT

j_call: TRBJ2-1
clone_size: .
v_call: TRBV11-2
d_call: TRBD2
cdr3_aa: CASSLDGVAGFHEQFF
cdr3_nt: TGTGCCAGCAGCTTAGATGGGGTAGCGGGATTTCATGAGCAGTTCTTC

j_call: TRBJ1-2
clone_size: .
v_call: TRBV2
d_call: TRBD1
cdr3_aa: CASSAGGAGYTF
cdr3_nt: TGTGCCAGCAGTGCAGGGGGCGCAGGCTACACCTTC

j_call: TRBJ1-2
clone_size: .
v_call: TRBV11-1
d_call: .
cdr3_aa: CASSRDSAYGYTF
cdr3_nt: TGTGCCAGCAGCCGAGACAGCGCCTATGGCTACACCTTC

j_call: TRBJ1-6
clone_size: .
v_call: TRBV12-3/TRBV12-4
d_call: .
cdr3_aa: CASSSGGSPLHF
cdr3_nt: TGTGCCAGCAGTTCGGGGGGGTCACCCCTCCACTTT

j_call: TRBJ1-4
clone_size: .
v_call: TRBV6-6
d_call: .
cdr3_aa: CASSYGDWDEKLFF
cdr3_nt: TGTGCCAGCAGTTACGGGGATTGGGATGAAAAACTGTTTTTT

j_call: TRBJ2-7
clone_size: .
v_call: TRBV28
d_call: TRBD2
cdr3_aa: CASSFQLAGGNYEQYF
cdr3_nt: TGTGCCAGCAGTTTCCAGCTAGCGGGAGGGAACTACGAGCAGTACTTC

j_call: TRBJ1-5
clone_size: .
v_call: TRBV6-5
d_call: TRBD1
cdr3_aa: CASSYSNRGDQPQHF
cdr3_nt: TGTGCCAGCAGTTACTCGAACAGGGGGGACCAGCCCCAGCATTTT

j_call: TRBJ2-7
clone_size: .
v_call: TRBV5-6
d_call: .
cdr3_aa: CASSLVDRFYEQYF
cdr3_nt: TGTGCCAGCAGCTTGGTGGACCGATTCTACGAGCAGTACTTC

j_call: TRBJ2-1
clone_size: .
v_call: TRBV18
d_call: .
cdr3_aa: CASSPLDTYNEQFF
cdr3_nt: TGTGCCAGCTCACCATTAGACACTTACAATGAGCAGTTCTTC

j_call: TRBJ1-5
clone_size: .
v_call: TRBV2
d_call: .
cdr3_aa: CASSEALRGGQPQHF
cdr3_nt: TGTGCCAGCAGTGAAGCGCTTAGGGGAGGGCAGCCCCAGCATTTT

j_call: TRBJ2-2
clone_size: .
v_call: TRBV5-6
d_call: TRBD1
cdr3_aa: CASKDRVTGELFF
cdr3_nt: TGTGCCAGCAAGGACAGGGTCACCGGGGAGCTGTTTTTT

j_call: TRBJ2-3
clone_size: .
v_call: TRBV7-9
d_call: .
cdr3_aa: CASSSTRTASTDTQYF
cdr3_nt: TGTGCCAGCAGCTCTACACGGACGGCTAGCACAGATACGCAGTATTTT

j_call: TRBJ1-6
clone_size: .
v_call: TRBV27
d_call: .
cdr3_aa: CASSLTGPYNSPLHF
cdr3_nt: TGTGCCAGCAGCCTAACAGGGCCCTATAATTCACCCCTCCACTTT

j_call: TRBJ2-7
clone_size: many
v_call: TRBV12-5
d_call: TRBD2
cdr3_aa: CASGLGLAGIYEQYF
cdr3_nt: TGTGCTAGTGGTTTGGGACTAGCGGGAATCTACGAGCAGTACTTC

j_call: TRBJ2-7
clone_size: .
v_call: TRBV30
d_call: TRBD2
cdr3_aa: CAWSVPGGALYEQYF
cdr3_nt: TGTGCCTGGAGTGTACCGGGGGGGGCCCTCTACGAGCAGTACTTC

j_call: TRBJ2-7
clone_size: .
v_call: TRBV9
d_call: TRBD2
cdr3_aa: CASSPPAGESYEQYF
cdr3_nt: TGTGCCAGCAGCCCCCCAGCGGGGGAATCCTACGAGCAGTACTTC

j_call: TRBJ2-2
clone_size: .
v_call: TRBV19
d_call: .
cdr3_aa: CASSPRLANTGELFF
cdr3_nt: TGTGCCAGTAGCCCCAGACTAGCGAACACCGGGGAGCTGTTTTTT

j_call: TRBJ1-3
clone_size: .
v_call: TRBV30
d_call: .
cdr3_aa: CAWSRVGNTIYF
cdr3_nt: TGTGCCTGGAGTAGGGTCGGAAACACCATATATTTT

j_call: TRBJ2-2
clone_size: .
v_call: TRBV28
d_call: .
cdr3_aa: CASSRGGKNTGELFF
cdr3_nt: TGTGCCAGCAGTCGAGGGGGGAAGAACACCGGGGAGCTGTTTTTT

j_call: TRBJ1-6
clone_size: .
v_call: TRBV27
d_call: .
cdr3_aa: CASSQGYNSPLHF
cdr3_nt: TGTGCCAGCAGCCAGGGGTACAATTCACCCCTCCACTTT

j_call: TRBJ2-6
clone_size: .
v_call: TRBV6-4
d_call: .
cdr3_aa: CASSERAGANVLTF
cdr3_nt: TGTGCCAGCAGTGAGAGGGCTGGGGCCAACGTCCTGACTTTC

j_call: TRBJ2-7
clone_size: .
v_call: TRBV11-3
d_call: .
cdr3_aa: CASSLDMSYEQYF
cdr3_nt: TGTGCCAGCAGCTTAGATATGTCCTACGAGCAGTACTTC

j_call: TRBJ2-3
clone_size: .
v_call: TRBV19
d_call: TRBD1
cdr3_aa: CASSARTGGEDTQYF
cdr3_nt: TGTGCCAGTAGTGCCCGGACAGGGGGCGAAGATACGCAGTATTTT

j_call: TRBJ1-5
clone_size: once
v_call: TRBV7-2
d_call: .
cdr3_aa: CASSLQGPNQPQHF
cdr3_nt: TGTGCCAGCAGCTTACAGGGCCCCAATCAGCCCCAGCATTTT

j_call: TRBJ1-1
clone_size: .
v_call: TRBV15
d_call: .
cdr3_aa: CATSREQENTEAFF
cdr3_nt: TGTGCCACCAGCAGAGAACAGGAGAACACTGAAGCTTTCTTT

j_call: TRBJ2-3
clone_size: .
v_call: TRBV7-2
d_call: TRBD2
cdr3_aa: CASSEREGRLDTQYF
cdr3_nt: TGTGCCAGCAGCGAGCGGGAGGGCCGGTTAGATACGCAGTATTTT

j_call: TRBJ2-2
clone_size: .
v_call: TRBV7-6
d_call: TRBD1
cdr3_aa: CASSRRGTGGAANTGELFF
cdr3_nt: TGTGCCAGCAGCAGAAGGGGGACAGGGGGAGCCGCGAACACCGGGGAGCTGTTTTTT

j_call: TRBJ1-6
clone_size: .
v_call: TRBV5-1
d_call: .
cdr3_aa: CASREENSPLHF
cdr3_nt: TGCGCCAGCAGGGAAGAGAATTCACCCCTCCACTTT

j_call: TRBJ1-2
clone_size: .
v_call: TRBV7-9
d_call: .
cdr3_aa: CASSLGPGYGYTF
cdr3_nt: TGTGCCAGCAGCTTAGGACCTGGCTATGGCTACACCTTC

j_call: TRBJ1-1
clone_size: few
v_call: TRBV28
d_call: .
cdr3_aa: CASSLGDTEAFF
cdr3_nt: TGTGCCAGCAGTTTGGGTGATACTGAAGCTTTCTTT

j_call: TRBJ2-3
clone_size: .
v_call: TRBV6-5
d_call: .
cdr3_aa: CASSYRGASTDTQYF
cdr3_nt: TGTGCCAGCAGTTACCGGGGGGCTAGCACAGATACGCAGTATTTT